The 15 T cell receptor beta chains in this list originate from one sample, sequenced in a study of shared clonotypes between healthy human individuals. The table came from immunoSEQ multiplex PCR; TCRdb's copy has only in-frame clones and leaves some out. The data contain about 2.1 million clones, roughly 93% of them seen just once; the ten biggest clones take up more than 1.5%. Naive CD8 cells comprised CD45RO-negative, CCR7-positively selected cells, excluding terminally differentiated effector memory CD45RA+ cells. Input material: naive CD8+ T cells from PBMCs. The receptors derive from a young man in good health. Some clones in this sample may be carry-over from other donors' samples.

Regarding this clone: Other nucleotide sequences in the sample specify the same CDR3. The J gene is TRBJ2-6, the V gene TRBV27; D is undetermined. The CDR3 extends over 13 amino acids. V lost 8 bases, J lost 0 bases, and 5 bases lay in between. Germline values: CDR1 MNHEY, CDR2 SMNVEV (reference sequence). The CDR3 region has the DNA TGTGCCAGCTCCTACTCTGGGGCCAACGTCCTGACTTTC. Translated: CASSYSGANVLTF.

In nucleotides, the CDR3 is TGTGCCAGCAGCCCCCAGGGTGTCCCGAATGAAAAACTGTTTTTT. It yields the protein CASSPQGVPNEKLFF. This chain uses TRBV14 with TRBJ1-4; a weak D match, TRBD1 (5 bases). This CDR3 is built from 15 residues. CDR1 is SGHDN, CDR2 FVKESK, per germline. V was pared by 4 bases and J by 5 bases, with 14 bases between. Filled out from reference TRBV14 and TRBJ1-4, the complete variable domain reads EAGVTQFPSHSVIEKGQTVTLRCDPISGHDNLYWYRRVMGKEIKFLLHFVKESKQDESGMPNNRFLAERTGGTYSTLKVQPAELEDSGVYFCASSPQGVPNEKLFFGSGTQLSVL.

This chain connects TRBV5-6 to TRBJ2-1; D call uncertain. This CDR3 comprises 11 residues. Trimming cost V 3 bases and J 5 bases, with 3 bases left between them. Germline V gene data show CDR1 as SGHDT and CDR2 as YYEEEE. The CDR3 here is CASSSDNEQFF. The CDR3 nucleotides read TGTGCCAGCAGCTCTGACAATGAGCAGTTCTTC. Using reference TRBV5-6 and TRBJ2-1 for the parts outside the CDR3, the full variable domain is DAGVTQSPTHLIKTRGQQVTLRCSPKSGHDTVSWYQQALGQGPQFIFQYYEEEERQRGNFPDRFSGHQFPNYSSELNVNALLLGDSALYLCASSSDNEQFFGPGTRLTVL.

The gene calls are TRBV30 and TRBJ1-5; 10 bases are a match to TRBD1. Germline V lookup: CDR1 GTSNPN, CDR2 SVGIG (reference sequence). The CDR3 runs to 14 residues. With V trimmed by 1 base and J by 8 bases, 5 bases remained unmatched. The CDR3 loop is CAWSARQGAKPQHF. The CDR3 DNA reads as TGTGCCTGGAGTGCGAGACAGGGGGCGAAGCCCCAGCATTTT.

A word on this clone: The identical CDR3 is also encoded by other nucleotide sequences in the sample. The chain links TRBV7-2 to TRBJ2-1; D tentatively reads TRBD1 or TRBD2 (5 bases each). Looked up from germline, CDR1 is SGHTA and CDR2 is FQGNSA. Trimming pared 5 bases from V and 1 base from J, leaving 12 bases between. The CDR3 loop spans 15 amino acids. The CDR3 is CASSPGGGSYNEQFF. The CDR3 DNA is TGTGCCAGCAGCCCTGGGGGTGGGTCCTACAATGAGCAGTTCTTC.

This chain connects TRBV9 to TRBJ2-2; TRBD2 matches 8 bases. Germline values: CDR1 SGDLS, CDR2 YYNGEE. V lost 3 bases to trimming and J lost 7 bases; unmatched junction nucleotides: 20. CDR3 length: 19 residues. CDR3 amino acids: CASSDPQPGGGRIGGELFF. The CDR3 DNA follows: TGTGCCAGCAGCGACCCTCAACCAGGAGGCGGGAGGATTGGCGGGGAGCTGTTTTTT.

V gene TRBV27 combines with J gene TRBJ1-3; 7 bases fit TRBD1. Germline CDR1 and CDR2: MNHEY and SMNVEV (reference sequence). V shed 6 bases and J 2 bases; nucleotides not matched to a gene: 4. This CDR3 has 14 residues. The DNA for the CDR3 is TGTGCCAGCAGGACGACAGGGACTGGAAACACCATATATTTT. As protein: CASRTTGTGNTIYF.

This chain joins TRBV5-6 and TRBJ2-1; no reliable D call. Trimming removed 1 base at V and 4 bases at J, with 9 bases between. Germline V gives CDR1 SGHDT, CDR2 YYEEEE. The CDR3 consists of 14 residues. CDR3 region: CASSLPEQYNEQFF. The CDR3, as DNA: TGTGCCAGCAGCTTGCCCGAACAGTACAATGAGCAGTTCTTC.

In its sample, this clone was seen once. The rearrangement uses TRBV9 and TRBJ1-4; the match to TRBD1 covers 11 bases. Germline assignment: CDR1 SGDLS and CDR2 YYNGEE. CDR3 length equals 17 residues. Trimming at V came to 4 bases and at J to 0 bases, leaving 5 bases not matched to a gene. This CDR3 reads CASSSGTGGSTNEKLFF. The CDR3 region has the DNA TGTGCCAGCAGCTCCGGGACAGGGGGTTCAACTAATGAAAAACTGTTTTTT.

V gene TRBV5-1 combines with J gene TRBJ1-3; 7 bases are a match to TRBD1. CDR1 and CDR2 from the germline V gene are SGHRS and YFSETQ. The CDR3 contains 16 residues. V lost 4 bases and J lost 0; bases outside the gene matches: 7. The CDR3 region is CASSVKGGASGNTIYF. CDR3 coding DNA: TGCGCCAGCAGCGTGAAAGGGGGCGCCTCTGGAAACACCATATATTTT. The complete variable domain, with remaining parts taken from reference TRBV5-1 and TRBJ1-3, reads KAGVTQTPRYLIKTRGQQVTLSCSPISGHRSVSWYQQTPGQGLQFLFEYFSETQRNKGNFPGRFSGRQFSNSRSEMNVSTLELGDSALYLCASSVKGGASGNTIYFGEGSWLTVV.

This clone was observed a single time. Other DNA sequences of this sample code for an identical CDR3. This chain links TRBV7-2 with TRBJ2-7; no reliable D call. This CDR3 spans 13 amino acids. The germline V and J ends were trimmed by 1 base and 1 base, with 5 bases remaining between them. Germline CDR1 reads SGHTA; CDR2 reads FQGNSA. The CDR3 reads CASSLGRSYEQYF. For the CDR3, the DNA is TGTGCCAGCAGCTTAGGTCGGTCCTACGAGCAGTACTTC.

This chain links TRBV7-9 with TRBJ2-3, with D possibly being TRBD1 (8 bases). Germline V gene data show CDR1 as SEHNR and CDR2 as FQNEAQ (reference sequence). This CDR3 has 13 residues. V was pared by 7 bases and J by 4 bases, with 12 bases between. In DNA form, the CDR3 reads TGTGCCAGCACCACAGGGGGGGCAGATACGCAGTATTTT. Its translation is CASTTGGADTQYF.

The gene calls are TRBV2 and TRBJ2-5; 7 positions match TRBD1. The CDR3 sequence is 13 residues long. Germline lookup yields CDR1 SNHLY and CDR2 FYNNEI. Germline trimming cut 8 bases from V and 1 base from J; bases unmatched to any gene: 4. CDR3 in amino acids: CASYGTAQETQYF. DNA for the CDR3: TGTGCCAGCTATGGGACAGCCCAAGAGACCCAGTACTTC.

This clone has more than one count but fewer than ten. At the DNA level, this CDR3 is encoded by other sequences in the same sample as well. The rearrangement links TRBV9 to TRBJ1-1; perhaps TRBD1 as D (5 bases). CDR1 and CDR2 from the germline V gene are SGDLS and YYNGEE. Between the trimmed V and J ends, which lost 3 bases and 4 bases, there was a span of 13 bases. The CDR3 is 14 amino acids. The CDR3 reads CASSAGGGGTEAFF. CDR3 nucleotides: TGTGCCAGCAGCGCCGGGGGAGGCGGCACTGAAGCTTTCTTT.

There are a few counts of this clone. This chain links TRBV2 with TRBJ1-5; D is undetermined. Trimming left V 6 bases short and J 4 bases short, with 7 bases between. CDR1 is SNHLY and CDR2 is FYNNEI in the germline V gene. This CDR3 is 12 amino acids long. The DNA for the CDR3 is TGTGCCAGCAGGGCGCGAAATCAGCCCCAGCATTTT. Translated: CASRARNQPQHF. Together with reference TRBV2 and TRBJ1-5, the CDR3 gives the full variable domain: EPEVTQTPSHQVTQMGQEVILRCVPISNHLYFYWYRQILGQKVEFLVSFYNNEISEKSEIFDDQFSVERPDGSNFTLKIRSTKLEDSAMYFCASRARNQPQHFGDGTRLSIL.